One and the same sample provided the 27 T cell receptor beta chains below, sequenced in a study of T cell responses to AZD1222 COVID-19 vaccine (dated by TCRdb to about 2021). Explained via the paper, the time point label denotes: about 28 days (+/-7) after the second vaccine dose. Libraries came from the immunoSEQ multiplex PCR assay. In TCRdb, the immuneACCESS table is reduced to in-frame sequences with V and J assigned. These tables do not hold every clone; where another copy was compared, an unresolved V gene accounts for under half, and the others remain unexplained. The sample has tens of thousands of clones on record, around 93% of them singletons. The ten largest clones represent more than 7.5% of the sample. Sequenced material: peripheral blood, taken 28 days after the second AZD1222 dose. Every receptor here comes from an adult who received the AZD1222 COVID-19 vaccine.

The chain carries TRBV9 and TRBJ2-2; no firm D call. The CDR3 sequence is 13 residues long. From germline, CDR1 is SGDLS and CDR2 YYNGEE. Deletions cut 0 bases from V and 6 bases from J, with 6 bases between. The CDR3 DNA follows: TGTGCCAGCAGCGTAGCCCCATCCGGGGAGCTGTTTTTT. It encodes CASSVAPSGELFF.

This sequence joins TRBV11-2 and TRBJ1-3, with 8 bases identical to TRBD1. The CDR3 extends over 14 amino acids. V gave up 4 bases and J gave up 2 bases; unmatched junction bases: 1. CDR1 is SGHAT and CDR2 is FQNNGV in the germline V gene. CDR3 sequence: CASSSTGAGNTIYF. CDR3 bases: TGTGCCAGCAGCTCGACAGGGGCTGGAAACACCATATATTTT.

V usage is TRBV28 and J usage is TRBJ1-4; D gene uncertain. This CDR3 contains 14 residues. The V gene's germline CDR1 is MDHEN and CDR2 SYDVKM. V gave up 2 bases and J gave up 7 bases, with 11 bases separating them. The CDR3 loop is CASSLGHAAEKLFF. In nucleotides, the CDR3 is TGTGCCAGCAGTTTAGGCCACGCGGCTGAAAAACTGTTTTTT.

V and J are TRBV28 and TRBJ1-1; TRBD1 matches at 9 bases. The V and J ends lost 2 bases and 11 bases, in that order; junction bases with no gene match: 9. CDR3 length: 14 residues. The germline V gene encodes CDR1 MDHEN and CDR2 SYDVKM. CDR3 amino acids: CASSLTGGGNRAFF. The DNA for the CDR3 is TGTGCCAGCAGTTTAACAGGGGGCGGTAATAGGGCTTTCTTT. The variable domain in full, with the rest retrieved from reference TRBV28 and TRBJ1-1, is DVKVTQSSRYLVKRTGEKVFLECVQDMDHENMFWYRQDPGLGLRLIYFSYDVKMKEKGDIPEGYSVSREKKERFSLILESASTNQTSMYLCASSLTGGGNRAFFGQGTRLTVV.

V usage is TRBV7-3 and J usage is TRBJ1-1, with no clear D. CDR3 length: 14 residues. Germline lookup yields CDR1 SGHTA and CDR2 FQGTGA. The V end lost 2 bases, the J end lost 5 bases, and 12 bases lay between the germline ends. This chain's CDR3 is CASSLGGLGTEAFF. The CDR3 nucleotides are TGTGCCAGCAGCTTAGGTGGGCTTGGAACTGAAGCTTTCTTT.

This chain connects TRBV28 to TRBJ2-7; D might be TRBD1 or TRBD2, each matching 6 bases. The germline V gene encodes CDR1 MDHEN and CDR2 SYDVKM. V was clipped by 7 bases and J by 2 bases, with 21 bases between them. The CDR3 runs 16 residues. The CDR3 DNA is TGTGCCAGCATCTACGGAGGATTGGGGGGCGCCTACGAGCAGTACTTC. This gives the protein CASIYGGLGGAYEQYF.

The chain carries TRBV11-1 and TRBJ2-5; unclear D gene. Germline CDR1 and CDR2: SGHAT and FQDESV (reference sequence). This CDR3 has 14 residues. The V end was cut by 0 bases, the J end by 3 bases, with 8 bases between. The CDR3 DNA reads as TGTGCCAGCAGCTTAGCTGCAGAGAAAGAGACCCAGTACTTC. It yields the protein CASSLAAEKETQYF.

The chain links TRBV3-1 (or the pseudogene TRBV3-2) to TRBJ1-4, with D possibly being TRBD1 (5 bases). The V and J ends lost 3 bases and 11 bases respectively, with 19 bases between them. Per the germline V gene, CDR1 is LGHDT and CDR2 is YNNKEL (reference sequence). CDR3 length equals 15 residues. The CDR3 protein is CASSQGTDVVWKLFF. In DNA, the CDR3 is TGTGCCAGCAGCCAGGGGACCGACGTTGTCTGGAAACTGTTTTTT.

This sequence joins TRBV7-6 and TRBJ2-4; D not resolved. V lost 3 bases and J 8 bases, leaving 11 bases between the germline ends. CDR3 length: 13 residues. Germline CDR1 reads SGHVS; CDR2 reads FNYEAQ. Here the CDR3 reads CASSFGPGDIQYF. Here the CDR3 DNA reads TGTGCCAGCAGCTTCGGACCAGGAGACATTCAGTACTTC.

V gene TRBV5-1 combines with J gene TRBJ1-4, with D unclear. The CDR3 totals 14 residues. The V gene lost 2 bases and the J gene lost 0 bases, with 5 bases spanning the gap. The germline V gene encodes CDR1 SGHRS and CDR2 YFSETQ. The CDR3, as DNA: TGCGCCAGCAGCTTAATTGCAACTAATGAAAAACTGTTTTTT. Amino acid sequence: CASSLIATNEKLFF.

This rearrangement joins TRBV5-3 to TRBJ1-2; D is uncertain. TRBV5-3 is classed as an ORF, of uncertain function. The CDR3 runs to 12 residues. The V end was cut by 6 bases, the J end by 4 bases, with 10 bases between. CDR3 sequence reads: CARKSAVYGYTF. In nucleotides, the CDR3 is TGTGCCAGAAAATCGGCTGTCTATGGCTACACCTTC.

This rearrangement joins TRBV27 to TRBJ1-2; 8 bases map to TRBD1. V trimming: 6 bases; J trimming: 8 bases; junction bases outside the gene matches: 8. Germline CDR1 reads MNHEY; CDR2 reads SMNVEV (reference sequence). The CDR3 contains 13 residues. CDR3 sequence reads: CASSLQTGEGYTF. The DNA for the CDR3 is TGTGCCAGCAGCCTGCAGACAGGGGAAGGCTACACCTTC.

A single count supports this clone. The V call is TRBV19, the J call TRBJ1-1; D is unresolved. Trimming cost V 5 bases and J 9 bases, with 13 bases left between them. This CDR3 is built from 12 residues. Germline loops: CDR1 LNHDA, CDR2 SQIVND (reference sequence). The CDR3 spells CASSPRLDQAFF. The CDR3 DNA reads as TGTGCCAGTAGTCCACGTCTAGATCAAGCTTTCTTT.

V gene TRBV6-5 combines with J gene TRBJ2-2; 9 bases match TRBD2. The CDR3 is 14 amino acids. V lost 6 bases, J lost 8 bases, and 7 bases stayed unmatched. Germline CDR1 reads MNHEY; CDR2 reads SVGAGI. The CDR3 loop reads CASRVREGLGELFF. Written as DNA, the CDR3 is TGTGCCAGCAGGGTGCGGGAGGGCCTGGGGGAGCTGTTTTTT.

The V and J genes are TRBV29-1 and TRBJ2-5, with a tentative D call TRBD1 (7 bases). This CDR3 is built from 12 residues. Germline V gene lookup returns CDR1 SQVTM and CDR2 ANQGSEA. V gave up 2 bases and J gave up 4 bases, with 8 bases separating them. The CDR3 protein is CSVEQGGETQYF. Here the CDR3 DNA reads TGCAGCGTTGAACAGGGGGGAGAGACCCAGTACTTC. The full variable domain, rest sourced from reference TRBV29-1 and TRBJ2-5, is SAVISQKPSRDICQRGTSLTIQCQVDSQVTMMFWYRQQPGQSLTLIATANQGSEATYESGFVIDKFPISRPNLTFSTLTVSNMSPEDSSIYLCSVEQGGETQYFGPGTRLLVL.

V usage is TRBV3-1 (or the pseudogene TRBV3-2) and J usage is TRBJ2-2; D gene uncertain. Germline V lookup: CDR1 LGHDT, CDR2 YNNKEL (reference sequence). The CDR3 is 18 amino acids. V was trimmed by 2 bases and J by 6 bases, leaving 22 bases between them. The CDR3 loop is CASSQRPLTPPNPGELFF. In DNA form, the CDR3 reads TGTGCCAGCAGCCAACGTCCCCTTACCCCCCCCAACCCCGGGGAGCTGTTTTTT.

V and J are TRBV5-5 and TRBJ1-1; D remains unclear. Looked up from germline, CDR1 is SGHKS and CDR2 is YYEKEE (reference sequence). The CDR3 consists of 16 residues. Trimming took 0 bases from V and 1 from J, leaving 13 bases between them. As DNA, the CDR3 is TGTGCCAGCAGCTTGGGGTGGGAGTCGGGGAACACTGAAGCTTTCTTT. Translated: CASSLGWESGNTEAFF.

This sequence joins TRBV14 and TRBJ2-7; tentatively, D is TRBD2 (6 bases). V was pared by 1 base and J by 2 bases, with 18 bases between. The CDR3 covers 17 residues. The V gene's germline CDR1 is SGHDN and CDR2 FVKESK. CDR3 in amino acids: CASSQGGGGMLPYEQYF. The CDR3 DNA sequence: TGTGCCAGCAGCCAAGGGGGAGGAGGGATGTTACCCTACGAGCAGTACTTC.

The chain couples TRBV6-5 to TRBJ1-5, with 7 bases identical to TRBD1. Germline V gene sequence: CDR1 MNHEY, CDR2 SVGAGI. This CDR3 is 14 amino acids long. Trimming took 6 bases from V and 7 from J; bases not matched to a gene: 9. The DNA of the CDR3 is TGTGCCAGCAGAAAGACAGGGCTTTTACAGCCCCAGCATTTT. Its protein is CASRKTGLLQPQHF.

V gene TRBV28 combines with J gene TRBJ1-1, with 10 bases that match TRBD1. This CDR3 contains 14 residues. V gave up 5 bases and J gave up 5 bases; unmatched junction bases: 5. Germline V gives CDR1 MDHEN, CDR2 SYDVKM. CDR3 coding DNA: TGTGCCAGCAGTGGACAGGACAGGGGGACTGAAGCTTTCTTT. It encodes CASSGQDRGTEAFF.

The chain is built from TRBV7-9 and TRBJ1-5, with a possible D match to TRBD1 (5 bases). With 5 bases removed from V and 4 bases from J, the gap between germline ends came to 9 bases. Germline V gives CDR1 SEHNR, CDR2 FQNEAQ (reference sequence). The CDR3 totals 13 residues. The CDR3 DNA is TGTGCCAGCAGCCAAGGGGTAAATCAGCCCCAGCATTTT. Residues: CASSQGVNQPQHF.

The rearrangement uses TRBV7-9 and TRBJ1-2; no reliable D call. The germline V gene has CDR1 SEHNR and CDR2 FQNEAQ (reference sequence). This CDR3 region has 13 residues. Deletions cut 3 bases from V and 4 bases from J, with 9 bases between. The CDR3 region is CASSFEGTYGYTF. For the CDR3, the DNA is TGTGCCAGCAGCTTCGAGGGAACCTATGGCTACACCTTC. Filled out from reference TRBV7-9 and TRBJ1-2, the complete variable domain reads DTGVSQNPRHKITKRGQNVTFRCDPISEHNRLYWYRQTLGQGPEFLTYFQNEAQLEKSRLLSDRFSAERPKGSFSTLEIQRTEQGDSAMYLCASSFEGTYGYTFGSGTRLTVV.

This chain uses TRBV4-3 with TRBJ1-5, with TRBD1 as a possible D gene (5 bases). From germline, CDR1 is LGHNA and CDR2 YSLEER. The CDR3 is made up of 13 amino acids. With 5 bases removed from V and 5 bases from J, the gap between germline ends came to 10 bases. CDR3: CASSAGEDQPQHF. The DNA for the CDR3 is TGCGCCAGCAGCGCGGGGGAGGATCAGCCCCAGCATTTT.

The chain recombines TRBV4-3 with TRBJ2-2; maybe TRBD1 (5 bases). The CDR3 covers 15 residues. Trimming took off 2 bases at V and 9 bases at J, with 16 bases between the two ends. CDR1 is LGHNA, CDR2 YSLEER, per germline. CDR3 amino acids: CASSQRQNLARELFF. DNA of the CDR3: TGCGCCAGCAGCCAAAGACAGAACCTGGCCCGGGAGCTGTTTTTT.

V usage is TRBV10-2 and J usage is TRBJ2-3; 9 nucleotides match TRBD2. The CDR3 contains 16 residues. Germline V gene sequence: CDR1 WSHSY, CDR2 SAAADI. J gave up 9 bases and V 0 bases, and 10 bases lay outside the gene matches. The CDR3 coding sequence is TGCGCCAGCAGTGAGTCGGGGGCTAGCGGGAAGGGGACGCAGTATTTT. It is translated as CASSESGASGKGTQYF.

The chain links TRBV19 to TRBJ2-2; D not resolved. The CDR3 has 13 amino acids. V lost 5 bases and J lost 4, with 8 bases in between. Germline V lookup: CDR1 LNHDA, CDR2 SQIVND (reference sequence). CDR3 nucleotide sequence: TGTGCCAGTAGTGTAGGAGCCACCGGGGAGCTGTTTTTT. Residues: CASSVGATGELFF.

The genes are TRBV27 and TRBJ2-4; the D gene could be TRBD1 or TRBD2 (6 bases each). Trimming took 4 bases from V and 9 from J, leaving 19 bases between them. Per germline, CDR1 MNHEY and CDR2 SMNVEV (reference sequence). CDR3 size: 15 residues. In DNA, the CDR3 is TGTGCCAGCAGTTCCCGACAGGTCCCCGGGGGCATTCAGTACTTC. This codes for CASSSRQVPGGIQYF.